Shown below are 20 T cell receptor beta chains from a single sample sequenced in a study of metastatic and nonmetastatic thyroid tumors. Thyroid surgery had not been preceded by any treatment in any patient. TCRdb redid the clone calls on the PCR reads using MiXCR. This table has about 15,000 clones, about 29% appearing once. Input material: tumor tissue. The receptor set was obtained from a male donor with papillary thyroid cancer or a benign thyroid nodule (not recorded which). Some clones in this sample may be carry-over from other donors' samples.

This clone has ten or more counts. V gene TRBV19 combines with J gene TRBJ1-4, with TRBD1 identical over 7 bases. CDR1 LNHDA and CDR2 SQIVND come from the germline V gene (reference sequence). The CDR3 is 15 amino acids. The V segment lost 8 bases and the J segment 7 bases; nucleotides outside the gene matches: 13. CDR3 region: CASSQQTGRGEKLFF. CDR3 DNA sequence: TGTGCCAGTTCTCAACAGACAGGGAGAGGTGAAAAACTGTTTTTT.

In its sample, this clone was seen a few times. The V call is TRBV24-1, the J call TRBJ1-2; weak D call: TRBD1 (6 bases). The CDR3 is 15 residues long. CDR1 is KGHDR, CDR2 SFDVKD, per germline. Trimming removed 4 bases from V and 3 bases from J, with 14 bases in between. CDR3 residues: CATSDNTGFDYGYTF. CDR3 DNA sequence: TGTGCCACCAGTGACAATACAGGGTTCGACTATGGCTACACCTTC.

This clone was found many times. This chain links TRBV5-1 with TRBJ2-3; D is perhaps TRBD2 (6 bases). Germline CDR1 SGHRS, CDR2 YFSETQ. V dropped 4 bases and J dropped 5 bases, with 17 bases sitting between them. The CDR3 sequence is 15 residues long. DNA for the CDR3: TGCGCCAGCAGCCAGGGACTTGGGGTAGGAGATACGCAGTATTTT. Translation: CASSQGLGVGDTQYF.

This clone was detected many times. V and J are TRBV6-5 and TRBJ2-1; 8 bases agree with TRBD2. Germline CDR1 is MNHEY and CDR2 is SVGAGI. The V and J ends lost 6 bases and 1 base, in that order; junction bases with no gene match: 11. The CDR3 is 17 residues long. CDR3 sequence reads: CASRPGGGVLSYNEQFF. CDR3 DNA sequence: TGTGCCAGCAGACCCGGGGGGGGCGTACTGTCCTACAATGAGCAGTTCTTC.

This clone was counted only a few times. J is TRBJ1-5 and V is TRBV6-2 or TRBV6-3; D uncertain. The germline gives CDR1 MNHEY, CDR2 SVGEGT. This CDR3 spans 13 amino acids. Trimming stripped 0 bases from V and 4 bases from J, with 4 bases between. The CDR3 is CASSYSKNQPQHF. As DNA, the CDR3 is TGTGCCAGCAGTTACTCGAAGAATCAGCCCCAGCATTTT.

The J gene is TRBJ2-7, the V gene TRBV5-1, with TRBD2 matching over 7 bases. CDR3 length equals 16 residues. V dropped 0 bases and J dropped 2; count of bases not matched to a gene: 8. Germline V CDR1 and CDR2: SGHRS, YFSETQ. Written as DNA, the CDR3 is TGCGCCAGCAGCTTGGGCAATAGCGGGCCTGCCTACGAGCAGTACTTC. Amino acid sequence: CASSLGNSGPAYEQYF.

This clone was detected ten times or more. The chain joins TRBV20-1 to TRBJ1-1; D gene ambiguous. The CDR3 spans 16 residues. V was clipped by 1 base and J by 2 bases, with 17 bases between them. CDR1 is DFQATT and CDR2 is SNEGSKA in the germline V gene (reference sequence). The CDR3 spells CSARGRRRVPNTEAFF. The CDR3 coding sequence is TGCAGTGCTAGAGGGCGCCGGAGGGTGCCTAACACTGAAGCTTTCTTT.

Comment on this clone: Germline is not matched at one junction end, which may reflect a read error. The chain has TRBV13 and TRBJ1-2; TRBD1 matches at 7 bases. Germline V lookup: CDR1 PRHDT, CDR2 FYEKMQ (reference sequence). The CDR3 runs 13 residues. The CDR3 loop reads CASSLVGTDREGF. Written as DNA, the CDR3 is TGTGCCAGCAGCTTAGTAGGGACCGACAGGGAAGGCTTC. The whole variable domain, remainder taken from reference TRBV13 and TRBJ1-2, is AAGVIQSPRHLIKEKRETATLKCYPIPRHDTVYWYQQGPGQDPQFLISFYEKMQSDKGSIPDRFSAQQFSDYHSELNMSSLELGDSALYFCASSLVGTDREGFGSGTRLTVV.

This clone is large in the sample. The chain combines TRBV28 with TRBJ2-7, with 8 bases identical to TRBD1. The germline CDR1 and CDR2 sequences are MDHEN and SYDVKM. CDR3 length: 14 amino acids. The V gene end was trimmed by 3 bases and the J gene end by 9 bases; junction bases not matched to a gene: 10. The CDR3 DNA reads TGTGCCAGCAGTTTGCAGGGGGCAATTCATAGGCAGTACTTC. This translates into CASSLQGAIHRQYF. Looking up the rest from reference TRBV28 and TRBJ2-7 gives the full variable domain: DVKVTQSSRYLVKRTGEKVFLECVQDMDHENMFWYRQDPGLGLRLIYFSYDVKMKEKGDIPEGYSVSREKKERFSLILESASTNQTSMYLCASSLQGAIHRQYFGPGTRLTVT.

The table lists this clone with a few counts. The CDR3 loop reads CAISHGGTSGYEQYF. The CDR3, as DNA: TGTGCCATCAGCCACGGGGGTACGTCTGGCTACGAGCAGTACTTC. The V and J genes are TRBV10-3 and TRBJ2-7, with D possibly being TRBD2 (6 bases). The CDR3 extends over 15 amino acids. The germline V gene encodes CDR1 ENHRY and CDR2 SYGVKD. V was cut by 6 bases and J by 3 bases, with 18 bases left in between.

The chain employs TRBV12-3 or TRBV12-4 and TRBJ1-2; no clear D. V was cut by 7 bases and J by 7 bases, with 16 bases left in between. The CDR3 is made up of 13 amino acids. Here the CDR3 reads CASTSGQAGGYTF. The DNA of the CDR3 is TGTGCCAGCACCTCCGGGCAAGCGGGTGGCTACACCTTC.

There are many counts of this clone. The chain carries TRBV19 and TRBJ2-5, with 9 nucleotides matching TRBD2. The trim removed 4 bases at V and 5 bases at J, leaving 11 bases unmatched. The CDR3 extends over 16 amino acids. Germline V gene data show CDR1 as LNHDA and CDR2 as SQIVND (reference sequence). The CDR3 DNA is TGTGCCAGTAGTACCTCCCGGCGGGGGGGCGGGGAGACCCAGTACTTC. This encodes CASSTSRRGGGETQYF. Full variable domain (rest looked up from reference TRBV19 and TRBJ2-5): DGGITQSPKYLFRKEGQNVTLSCEQNLNHDAMYWYRQDPGQGLRLIYYSQIVNDFQKGDIAEGYSVSREKKESFPLTVTSAQKNPTAFYLCASSTSRRGGGETQYFGPGTRLLVL.

The rearrangement uses TRBV6-6 and TRBJ2-2; 11 bases fit TRBD1. The germline V gene encodes CDR1 MNHNY and CDR2 SVGAGI (reference sequence). This CDR3 spans 17 amino acids. J was trimmed by 2 bases and V by 0 bases; bases with no gene match: 2. DNA of the CDR3: TGTGCCAGCAGTTACTCGAGGACAGGGGGCAACACCGGGGAGCTGTTTTTT. It yields the protein CASSYSRTGGNTGELFF.

In this sample, this clone turned up a few times. The chain couples TRBV20-1 to TRBJ1-6; TRBD1 matches 7 bases. V trimming: 1 base; J trimming: 6 bases; junction bases outside the gene matches: 3. The CDR3 has 14 amino acids. CDR1 and CDR2 from the germline V gene are DFQATT and SNEGSKA (reference sequence). CDR3 DNA sequence: TGCAGTGCTAGAGCGGGGACAGTTAATTCACCCCTCCACTTT. Protein: CSARAGTVNSPLHF.

The chain uses TRBV5-1 and TRBJ2-7; TRBD1 agrees at 8 bases. Germline-derived CDR1 and CDR2 are SGHRS and YFSETQ. This CDR3 region has 15 residues. V was pared by 1 base and J by 2 bases, with 5 bases of the junction left unmatched. The CDR3 DNA follows: TGCGCCAGCAGCTTGCAGGGGGCTGCGGCCTACGAGCAGTACTTC. It specifies CASSLQGAAAYEQYF.

The gene calls are TRBV6-2 or TRBV6-3 and TRBJ2-7; D is perhaps TRBD1 (5 bases). The germline V and J ends were trimmed by 6 bases and 0 bases, with 15 bases remaining between them. The CDR3 is 15 residues long. Germline assignment: CDR1 MNHEY and CDR2 SVGEGT. CDR3 loop: CASSPNLQVSYEQYF. CDR3 nucleotide sequence: TGTGCCAGCAGCCCAAATCTACAGGTCTCCTACGAGCAGTACTTC.

This clone was found a few times. The V call is TRBV28, the J call TRBJ2-2; D unresolved. With 6 bases removed from V and 5 bases from J, the gap between germline ends came to 19 bases. The germline V gene has CDR1 MDHEN and CDR2 SYDVKM. This CDR3 spans 16 amino acids. In nucleotides, the CDR3 is TGTGCCAGCAGGGGGATGACTGGGCAAGGAACCGGGGAGCTGTTTTTT. Translated, it gives CASRGMTGQGTGELFF.

This clone is a singleton in its sample. As DNA, the CDR3 is TGTGCCAGCTCACCAAATGGCGACAGGAGCTACTACGAGCAGTACTTC. Protein: CASSPNGDRSYYEQYF. The chain has TRBV18 and TRBJ2-7; maybe TRBD1 (6 bases). The germline V gene encodes CDR1 KGHSH and CDR2 LQKENI. This CDR3 has 16 residues. With 2 bases removed from V and 3 bases from J, the gap between germline ends came to 17 bases.

With respect to this clone: The germline gene is not matched at one end of the junction; a read error may be the cause. The chain joins TRBV2 to TRBJ2-1; TRBD2 might be the D (6 bases). The CDR3 consists of 14 residues. Germline V gene lookup returns CDR1 SNHLY and CDR2 FYNNEI. The CDR3 loop reads CASRDSGPYNEQFF. In nucleotides, the CDR3 is TGTGCCAGCCGTGATAGCGGACCCTACAATGAGCAGTTCTTC.

In its sample, this clone was seen once. V usage is TRBV18 and J usage is TRBJ2-1; D ambiguous. There are 13 residues in the CDR3. Trimming removed 2 bases at V and 2 bases at J, with 4 bases between. Germline CDR1 is KGHSH and CDR2 is LQKENI. The CDR3 DNA follows: TGTGCCAGCTCACCAACGACCTACAATGAGCAGTTCTTC. Protein sequence: CASSPTTYNEQFF.